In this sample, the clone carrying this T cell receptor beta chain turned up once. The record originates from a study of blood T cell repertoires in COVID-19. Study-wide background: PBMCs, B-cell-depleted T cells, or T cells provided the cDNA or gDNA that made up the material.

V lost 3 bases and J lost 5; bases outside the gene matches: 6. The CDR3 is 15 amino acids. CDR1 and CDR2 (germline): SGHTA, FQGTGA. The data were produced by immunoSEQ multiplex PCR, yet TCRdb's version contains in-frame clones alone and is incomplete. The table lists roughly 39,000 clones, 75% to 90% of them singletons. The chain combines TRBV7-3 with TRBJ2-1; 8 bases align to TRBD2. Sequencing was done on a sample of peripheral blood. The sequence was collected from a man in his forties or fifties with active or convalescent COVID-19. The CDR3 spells CASSFRGGANNEQFF. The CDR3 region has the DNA TGTGCCAGCAGCTTTCGGGGGGGCGCTAACAATGAGCAGTTCTTC.